Each of the 21 T cell receptor beta chains below was sequenced from the same sample in a study of OX40 agonist ivuxolimab in advanced cancers. Profiling relied on immunoSEQ multiplex PCR, and the TCRdb table lists in-frame clones only, not all of them. The table lists about 88,000 clones, around 85% of them singletons. The material was CD4+ or CD8+ T cells sorted from blood, obtained in a trial of the OX40 agonist ivuxolimab. The source is an adult with an advanced solid tumor such as melanoma, head and neck, liver or kidney cancer.

V usage is TRBV4-1 and J usage is TRBJ2-2; 12 nucleotides agree with TRBD2. This CDR3 spans 17 amino acids. The V and J ends lost 4 bases and 4 bases, in that order; junction bases with no gene match: 7. CDR1 and CDR2 from the germline V gene are MGHRA and YSYEKL. CDR3 region: CASSLPQTSGSTGELFF. In nucleotides, the CDR3 is TGCGCCAGCAGCCTTCCTCAGACTAGCGGGAGCACCGGGGAGCTGTTTTTT.

The V gene is TRBV27, the J gene TRBJ2-1, with TRBD1 as a possible D gene (5 bases). V lost 5 bases and J lost 3, with 8 bases in between. Germline-derived CDR1 and CDR2 are MNHEY and SMNVEV (reference sequence). This CDR3 has 13 residues. DNA for the CDR3: TGTGCCAGCAGTCCCGACAGCTACAATGAGCAGTTCTTC. Its protein product is CASSPDSYNEQFF.

This clone appeared once. CDR3: CASRSKGYLNTEAFF. CDR3 nucleotides: TGTGCCAGCAGGTCAAAAGGGTATTTGAACACTGAAGCTTTCTTT. The rearrangement links TRBV7-9 to TRBJ1-1; D is ambiguous. Trimming cost V 6 bases and J 0 bases, with 14 bases left between them. The CDR3 covers 15 residues. Germline CDR1 reads SEHNR; CDR2 reads FQNEAQ (reference sequence).

CDR3: CASRRTSNEKLFF. CDR3 DNA: TGTGCCAGCAGACGGACAAGTAATGAAAAACTGTTTTTT. The chain carries TRBV2 and TRBJ1-4; D may be TRBD1 (5 bases). CDR3 length: 13 residues. V lost 6 bases and J 4 bases, leaving 9 bases between the germline ends. Germline V CDR1 and CDR2: SNHLY, FYNNEI.

This chain joins TRBV10-3 and TRBJ1-5, with no clear D. The CDR3 is 13 residues long. Germline CDR1 and CDR2: ENHRY and SYGVKD. Trimming cost V 4 bases and J 10 bases, with 14 bases left between them. CDR3 sequence (DNA): TGTGCCATCAGTGCTGGACTGCTCGACCCCCAGCATTTT. It specifies CAISAGLLDPQHF.

V usage is TRBV7-2 and J usage is TRBJ1-1, with D maybe TRBD1 (6 bases). From germline, CDR1 is SGHTA and CDR2 FQGNSA. The CDR3 is 14 amino acids. V was cut by 4 bases and J by 0 bases, with 9 bases left in between. The CDR3 sequence: CASSWDKLNTEAFF. In nucleotides, the CDR3 is TGTGCCAGCAGCTGGGACAAATTGAACACTGAAGCTTTCTTT.

J is TRBJ2-2 and V is TRBV2, with D tentatively TRBD2 (5 bases). The CDR3 extends over 14 amino acids. Trimming removed 4 bases at V and 8 bases at J, with 14 bases between. Germline V gene sequence: CDR1 SNHLY, CDR2 FYNNEI. This chain's CDR3 is CASSVALASGELFF. The DNA for the CDR3 is TGTGCCAGCAGTGTGGCGCTAGCAAGTGGGGAGCTGTTTTTT.

The chain links TRBV28 to TRBJ1-1; the D is unclear. V was clipped by 7 bases and J by 0 bases, with 12 bases between them. From germline, CDR1 is MDHEN and CDR2 SYDVKM. This CDR3 region has 14 residues. The CDR3 DNA reads TGTGCCAGCACCACTAGAGTCATGAACACTGAAGCTTTCTTT. This encodes CASTTRVMNTEAFF.

The gene calls are TRBV9 and TRBJ2-2; D remains ambiguous. The germline CDR1 and CDR2 sequences are SGDLS and YYNGEE. This CDR3 is 12 amino acids long. V was shortened by 1 base and J by 5 bases, with 3 bases between the two germline ends. CDR3 protein: CASSVPTGELFF. CDR3 nucleotide sequence: TGTGCCAGCAGCGTACCGACCGGGGAGCTGTTTTTT.

This chain connects TRBV14 to TRBJ1-2, with D possibly being TRBD1 (5 bases). This CDR3 region has 18 residues. Between the trimmed V and J ends, which lost 1 base and 0 bases, there was a span of 18 bases. Germline V gives CDR1 SGHDN, CDR2 FVKESK. The CDR3 reads CASSQAGTAPVTNYGYTF. The CDR3 region has the DNA TGTGCCAGCAGCCAAGCCGGGACGGCGCCGGTCACTAACTATGGCTACACCTTC.

This clone has just a few counts. The J gene is TRBJ1-3, the V gene TRBV4-1; no definite D call. The CDR3 contains 16 residues. Germline CDR1 is MGHRA and CDR2 is YSYEKL. V lost 3 bases to trimming and J lost 4 bases, with 16 bases between them. CDR3 nucleotides: TGCGCCAGCAGCCAGCCAACACGGGGATCCGGAAACACCATATATTTT. As protein: CASSQPTRGSGNTIYF.

In this sample, this clone turned up a few times. V gene TRBV4-2 combines with J gene TRBJ2-3; D gene unclear. From germline, CDR1 is LGHNA and CDR2 YNFKEQ. The CDR3 has 15 amino acids. Trimming took 4 bases from V and 0 from J, leaving 11 bases between them. The chain's CDR3 is CASSLDAASTDTQYF. In nucleotides, the CDR3 is TGTGCCAGCAGCCTCGACGCGGCCAGCACAGATACGCAGTATTTT.

The chain uses TRBV5-4 and TRBJ2-7; 9 bases are a match to TRBD2. The CDR3 runs 16 residues. V lost 4 bases, J lost 5 bases, and 13 bases stayed unmatched. CDR1 is SGHNT and CDR2 is YYREEE in the germline V gene (reference sequence). The CDR3 region is CASSRDVGGGANEQYF. The CDR3 DNA reads as TGTGCCAGCAGCCGCGATGTTGGCGGGGGGGCTAACGAGCAGTACTTC.

The genes are TRBV18 and TRBJ1-4; no reliable D call. The CDR3 length is 16 residues. Germline CDR1 KGHSH, CDR2 LQKENI. V was trimmed by 3 bases and J by 0 bases, leaving 11 bases between them. CDR3 DNA: TGTGCCAGCTCACCCGTATACAGTTCAACTAATGAAAAACTGTTTTTT. Protein: CASSPVYSSTNEKLFF.

This chain uses TRBV6-6 with TRBJ1-2; D is unclear. V was pared by 7 bases and J by 4 bases, with 13 bases between. The CDR3 loop spans 13 amino acids. Germline-derived CDR1 and CDR2 are MNHNY and SVGAGI (reference sequence). The DNA for the CDR3 is TGTGCCAGCATACAAAGGGCAGTCTATGGCTACACCTTC. Encoded protein: CASIQRAVYGYTF.

The chain uses TRBV11-1 and TRBJ2-2; TRBD1 matches 8 bases. CDR1 and CDR2 (germline): SGHAT, FQDESV (reference sequence). The CDR3 spans 16 residues. The V gene end was trimmed by 5 bases and the J gene end by 7 bases; junction bases not matched to a gene: 12. CDR3 in DNA: TGTGCCAGCAGCCGAGACCGCAGGGGGCGCGGCGGGGAGCTGTTTTTT. This sequence encodes CASSRDRRGRGGELFF.

The CDR3 coding sequence is TGTGCCAGCAGTCGTTGGATAACCTCCACAGATACGCAGTATTTT. Its translation is CASSRWITSTDTQYF. The chain uses TRBV7-9 and TRBJ2-3; D ambiguous. The CDR3 is 15 amino acids. Deletions cut 6 bases from V and 2 bases from J, with 15 bases between. Per the germline V gene, CDR1 is SEHNR and CDR2 is FQNEAQ (reference sequence).

The V and J genes are TRBV2 and TRBJ2-7, with TRBD2 matching 7 bases. Losses at the gene ends were 3 bases for V and 1 base for J; bases not matched to a gene: 15. Germline loops: CDR1 SNHLY, CDR2 FYNNEI. The CDR3 loop spans 18 amino acids. CDR3 amino acids: CASSDVIWGGRQSYEQYF. In nucleotides, the CDR3 is TGTGCCAGCAGTGATGTGATATGGGGCGGGAGACAGTCCTACGAGCAGTACTTC. Variable domain in full (rest from reference TRBV2 and TRBJ2-7): EPEVTQTPSHQVTQMGQEVILRCVPISNHLYFYWYRQILGQKVEFLVSFYNNEISEKSEIFDDQFSVERPDGSNFTLKIRSTKLEDSAMYFCASSDVIWGGRQSYEQYFGPGTRLTVT.

V is TRBV19 and J is TRBJ2-1; D is unresolved. Per the germline V gene, CDR1 is LNHDA and CDR2 is SQIVND (reference sequence). V lost 6 bases to trimming and J lost 3 bases, with 3 bases between them. This CDR3 comprises 11 residues. CDR3 coding DNA: TGTGCCAGTAGCAGCTACAATGAGCAGTTCTTC. The encoded protein is CASSSYNEQFF. Using reference TRBV19 and TRBJ2-1 for the parts outside the CDR3, the full variable domain is DGGITQSPKYLFRKEGQNVTLSCEQNLNHDAMYWYRQDPGQGLRLIYYSQIVNDFQKGDIAEGYSVSREKKESFPLTVTSAQKNPTAFYLCASSSYNEQFFGPGTRLTVL.

This clone was seen once. As DNA, the CDR3 is TGCGCCAGCAGAACGACAGGGGAGGACACTGAAGCTTTCTTT. Encoded protein: CASRTTGEDTEAFF. The J gene is TRBJ1-1, the V gene TRBV5-1; 8 bases are shared with TRBD1. CDR3 length equals 14 residues. Germline CDR1 SGHRS, CDR2 YFSETQ. V shed 5 bases and J 3 bases; nucleotides not matched to a gene: 6.

The gene calls are TRBV7-3 and TRBJ2-7; 9 bases align to TRBD2. With 2 bases clipped from V and 6 bases from J, the junction kept 5 bases outside the gene matches. The CDR3 contains 14 residues. CDR1 and CDR2 from the germline V gene are SGHTA and FQGTGA. The CDR3 loop reads CASSLSGTSTEQYF. Written as DNA, the CDR3 is TGTGCCAGCAGCTTATCGGGGACTAGCACCGAGCAGTACTTC.